This T cell receptor (beta chain) comes out of a study of PD-1 blockade in classical Hodgkin lymphoma. Some clones are missing from TCRdb's copy, which holds only in-frame ones; the method was immunoSEQ multiplex PCR. The top ten clones hold about 10% of a sample with about 58,000 clones, roughly 90% of them seen once. About this clone: What it recognizes is unknown.

Germline CDR1 SNHLY, CDR2 FYNNEI. With 6 bases removed from V and 2 bases from J, the gap between germline ends came to 13 bases. The CDR3 runs to 14 residues. Exposure to brentuximab vedotin varied, and each patient had relapsed following autologous stem cell transplantation. The study's findings and limits: Healthy donors reportedly exceeded newly diagnosed patients in baseline TCR diversity. Individuals who commenced nivolumab within less than 1 year of ASCT were excluded. Newly diagnosed patients had diversity similar to the baseline diversity of complete responders.

The material was peripheral blood mononuclear cells (PBMCs), obtained before the second cycle of nivolumab. This TCR was recovered from a human donor with classical Hodgkin lymphoma. V usage is TRBV2 and J usage is TRBJ2-5; D gene unclear. For the CDR3, the DNA is TGTGCCAGCAGGAACCCCCGGACGCAAGAGACCCAGTACTTC. Translating gives CASRNPRTQETQYF.